This T cell receptor beta chain comes out of a study of T-cell memory formation after mild COVID-19. General observations from the study: Researchers could not confirm that second-wave clones peaking on day 37 targeted SARS-CoV-2.

The germline V and J ends were trimmed by 5 bases and 4 bases, with 18 bases remaining between them. CDR1 is SGHTA, CDR2 FQGTGA, per germline. The CDR3 runs 17 residues. 5'RACE, which relied on constant-segment primers, yielded TCR alpha and TCR beta cDNA libraries carrying sample barcodes and UMIs. TCRdb processed the 5' RACE reads anew with MiXCR; each CDR3 protein has one entry. Among 550,000 to 700,000 distinct CDR3 sequences listed, more than 15% were seen once. This clonotype was seen at least ten times. Its antigen is unidentified. This TCR was sampled from an adult woman who had mild COVID-19 (a few samples of this study predate the infection). Cell type and time point are not known. The V gene is TRBV7-3, the J gene TRBJ2-6; D is perhaps TRBD1 (6 bases). The sequencing input was PBMCs or a T cell subset sorted from them (not recorded which). The CDR3 sequence: CASSKNRVLSGANVLTF. CDR3 bases: TGTGCCAGCAGCAAGAACAGGGTTTTGTCCGGGGCCAACGTCCTGACTTTC. The whole variable domain, remainder taken from reference TRBV7-3 and TRBJ2-6, is GAGVSQTPSNKVTEKGKYVELRCDPISGHTALYWYRQSLGQGPEFLIYFQGTGAADDSGLPNDRFFAVRPEGSVSTLKIQRTERGDSAVYLCASSKNRVLSGANVLTFGAGSRLTVL.